This entry lists 17 T cell receptor beta chains sequenced from one sample in a study of blood T cell repertoires in COVID-19. The table came from immunoSEQ multiplex PCR; TCRdb's copy has only in-frame clones and leaves some out. The sample includes some 200,000 clones, roughly 88% seen only once; the top ten take over 3%. The sequenced material came from PBMCs or T cells enriched from blood (not recorded which). Receptors were obtained from a woman in her 40s with acute COVID-19.

The rearrangement joins TRBV5-6 to TRBJ2-3; a possible D gene is TRBD1 (6 bases). Trimming cost V 5 bases and J 2 bases, with 18 bases left between them. There are 16 residues in the CDR3. Germline V gene sequence: CDR1 SGHDT, CDR2 YYEEEE. CDR3 in amino acids: CASSYTKDSLTDTQYF. CDR3 coding DNA: TGTGCCAGCAGTTATACTAAGGACAGCCTCACAGATACGCAGTATTTT.

The V and J genes are TRBV27 and TRBJ1-1, with 7 positions matching TRBD1. The CDR3 runs 16 residues. The V and J ends lost 5 bases and 3 bases, in that order; junction bases with no gene match: 12. The V gene's germline CDR1 is MNHEY and CDR2 SMNVEV (reference sequence). In DNA form, the CDR3 reads TGTGCCAGCAGTCCCAGGACAGGCTTCTGGGACACTGAAGCTTTCTTT. Amino acids: CASSPRTGFWDTEAFF.

The J gene is TRBJ2-1, the V gene TRBV7-9; tentatively, D is TRBD2 (7 bases). V lost 4 bases to trimming and J lost 9 bases, with 19 bases between them. Germline CDR1 SEHNR, CDR2 FQNEAQ (reference sequence). This CDR3 is built from 15 residues. CDR3 nucleotide sequence: TGTGCCAGCAGCTCCCAGGGTCGGGGGGCCGGTGAGCAGTTCTTC. This translates into CASSSQGRGAGEQFF.

V usage is TRBV19 and J usage is TRBJ1-2, with D uncertain. V lost 7 bases and J 0 bases, leaving 12 bases between the germline ends. Germline CDR1 LNHDA, CDR2 SQIVND (reference sequence). The CDR3 loop spans 14 amino acids. Here the CDR3 DNA reads TGTGCCAGTACTCCTTTGGTAGCTAACTATGGCTACACCTTC. It codes for CASTPLVANYGYTF.

The chain carries TRBV6-5 and TRBJ1-1, with 7 bases aligning to TRBD1. The germline CDR1 and CDR2 sequences are MNHEY and SVGAGI. V was pared by 6 bases and J by 3 bases, with 7 bases of the junction left unmatched. CDR3 size: 14 residues. CDR3 in amino acids: CASRNRDSHTEAFF. CDR3 nucleotide sequence: TGTGCCAGCAGGAACCGGGACAGTCACACTGAAGCTTTCTTT.

The chain employs TRBV2 and TRBJ1-1; D ambiguous. Trimming removed 8 bases from V and 5 bases from J, with 15 bases in between. Germline V gene data show CDR1 as SNHLY and CDR2 as FYNNEI. The CDR3 runs 13 residues. In nucleotides, the CDR3 is TGTGCCAGCGGAGGCGGGCGGGGTACTGAAGCTTTCTTT. Protein product: CASGGGRGTEAFF.

This clone was detected a few times. The gene calls are TRBV6-5 and TRBJ1-6, with D maybe TRBD1 (6 bases). Germline CDR1 reads MNHEY; CDR2 reads SVGAGI. V lost 6 bases and J 13 bases, leaving 19 bases between the germline ends. This CDR3 is 14 amino acids long. In DNA form, the CDR3 reads TGTGCCAGCAGGGGGGACAATGTAGGGTCTCCCCTCCACTTT. It specifies CASRGDNVGSPLHF.

This clone appeared a single time. The chain employs TRBV29-1 and TRBJ1-1; D ambiguous. Trimming took off 5 bases at V and 3 bases at J, with 4 bases between the two ends. CDR3 size: 10 residues. Germline loops: CDR1 SQVTM, CDR2 ANQGSEA. The CDR3 nucleotides are TGCAGCGTTTATCACACTGAAGCTTTCTTT. Amino acid sequence: CSVYHTEAFF.

This rearrangement joins TRBV29-1 to TRBJ1-5; the match to TRBD1 covers 11 bases. CDR1 is SQVTM, CDR2 ANQGSEA, per germline. This CDR3 has 13 amino acids. J was trimmed by 7 bases and V by 6 bases; bases with no gene match: 5. In nucleotides, the CDR3 is TGCAGCGTCGGACAGGGGGCGAGGCAGCCCCAGCATTTT. Protein: CSVGQGARQPQHF.

V gene TRBV10-2 combines with J gene TRBJ1-5, with a tentative D call TRBD1 (5 bases). The CDR3 is made up of 14 amino acids. The germline gives CDR1 WSHSY, CDR2 SAAADI. Trimming shortened V by 3 bases and J by 1 base, and 7 bases separated the two germline ends. This chain's CDR3 is CASSEGVSNQPQHF. The CDR3 region has the DNA TGCGCCAGCAGTGAAGGGGTAAGCAATCAGCCCCAGCATTTT.

The genes are TRBV11-3 and TRBJ1-3, with D perhaps TRBD1 (6 bases). Germline-derived CDR1 and CDR2 are SGHNT and YENEEA. V gave up 5 bases and J gave up 5 bases, with 22 bases separating them. This CDR3 is built from 17 residues. Written as DNA, the CDR3 is TGTGCCAGCAGCCCCAAAACCCGACAGGTTAAAAGAAACACCATATATTTT. Amino acids: CASSPKTRQVKRNTIYF.

This CDR3 is CASSTGSSANSPLHF. Written as DNA, the CDR3 is TGTGCCAGTAGTACAGGCTCATCGGCTAATTCACCCCTCCACTTT. This sequence joins TRBV19 and TRBJ1-6; D is unclear. V dropped 4 bases and J dropped 6 bases, with 13 bases sitting between them. CDR1 LNHDA and CDR2 SQIVND come from the germline V gene (reference sequence). The CDR3 totals 15 residues.

The chain carries TRBV5-1 and TRBJ1-6, with no clear D. Trimming cost V 0 bases and J 7 bases, with 14 bases left between them. The V gene's germline CDR1 is SGHRS and CDR2 YFSETQ. This CDR3 has 16 amino acids. The CDR3 reads CASSLDGGIPNSPLHF. The DNA of the CDR3 is TGCGCCAGCAGCTTGGATGGAGGGATCCCCAATTCACCCCTCCACTTT.

The V gene is TRBV6-5, the J gene TRBJ1-2; TRBD1 matches 8 bases. V lost 1 base to trimming and J lost 4 bases; unmatched junction nucleotides: 5. Germline loops: CDR1 MNHEY, CDR2 SVGAGI. This CDR3 spans 15 amino acids. CDR3 in DNA: TGTGCCAGCAGTTACTTCCAGGGGGCAGCCTATGGCTACACCTTC. It translates to CASSYFQGAAYGYTF.

The chain couples TRBV19 to TRBJ1-1; D is uncertain. The CDR3 is made up of 13 amino acids. Trimming took 4 bases from V and 1 from J, leaving 7 bases between them. CDR1 is LNHDA and CDR2 is SQIVND in the germline V gene (reference sequence). The CDR3 region is CASSKWRNTEAFF. The CDR3 DNA reads as TGTGCCAGTAGTAAATGGAGGAACACTGAAGCTTTCTTT.

This chain uses TRBV7-2 with TRBJ1-2; a possible D gene is TRBD1 (5 bases). The CDR3 is 13 residues long. V lost 5 bases and J lost 5, with 12 bases in between. Germline V gives CDR1 SGHTA, CDR2 FQGNSA. The CDR3 nucleotides are TGTGCCAGCAGCCCAGAGAGGACATATGGCTACACCTTC. Its protein product is CASSPERTYGYTF.

The chain employs TRBV29-1 and TRBJ1-1; maybe TRBD1 (6 bases). CDR1 is SQVTM, CDR2 ANQGSEA, per germline. V was trimmed by 7 bases and J by 8 bases, leaving 20 bases between them. The CDR3 is 13 residues long. CDR3 DNA sequence: TGCAGCGGTATCAGACAGGATAGAGGCGAAGCTTTCTTT. Encoded protein: CSGIRQDRGEAFF.